This record concerns one T cell receptor beta chain sequence. These data belong to a study of T cell changes during pregnancy in multiple sclerosis. Clones were sequenced by immunoSEQ multiplex PCR, and TCRdb holds only the in-frame ones, with some missing. The top ten hold about 2.1% of the sample, which has roughly 70,000 clones, 91% seen once. The sequence was collected from a female donor with multiple sclerosis, enrolled in a pregnancy study. The input for sequencing was peripheral blood, taken in the first trimester of pregnancy.

The CDR3 reads CAWSALTDTQYF. DNA for the CDR3: TGTGCCTGGAGTGCCCTCACAGATACGCAGTATTTT. This chain joins TRBV30 and TRBJ2-3; unclear D gene. Trimming stripped 1 base from V and 2 bases from J, with 4 bases between. The CDR3 covers 12 residues. Germline CDR1 reads GTSNPN; CDR2 reads SVGIG (reference sequence).